This T cell receptor beta chain was profiled in a study of blood T cell repertoires in COVID-19. As for the study in general: Both acute and convalescent COVID-19 samples were obtained from the United States, Italy and Spain. Sample material is recorded as cDNA or gDNA derived from T cells, B-cell-depleted T cells, or PBMCs.

Authors' methods: Nucleated cell counts were estimated from reference gene primer amplification. The protocol was immunoSEQ multiplex PCR, while the TCRdb copy is restricted to in-frame clones and leaves out a portion. V and J calls and clone size are copied from that table; D and trimming were computed from the DNA. Of some 250,000 clones in the sample, over 65% are singletons; the top ten hold 2.5% to 4%. The clonotype was recovered from a woman older than 75 with acute or convalescent COVID-19. The sequenced sample was peripheral blood.

The CDR3 sequence is CASSQERSSGRYTGELFF. For the CDR3, the DNA is TGCGCCAGCAGCCAAGAAAGGTCTAGCGGGAGGTACACCGGGGAGCTGTTTTTT. The V gene is TRBV4-1, the J gene TRBJ2-2; 11 nucleotides align to TRBD2. Looked up from germline, CDR1 is MGHRA and CDR2 is YSYEKL. The CDR3 is made up of 18 amino acids. J gave up 3 bases and V 0 bases, and 6 bases lay outside the gene matches.